This is a list of T cell receptor beta chains from one sample in a study of HIV-infected patients and healthy controls. MiXCR, run by TCRdb on the 5' RACE reads, gives a single entry per CDR3 protein. This sample has tens of thousands of distinct CDR3 sequences, with roughly 16% found just once. The sample was CD4+ T cells from blood. These TCRs come from a human donor in good health. CDR3s include the opening cysteine and the closing phenylalanine or tryptophan. The D gene is left open where the match is weak. Part of the rows lack a size; the others show once, few, many or a class for expanded clones.

>-|TRBV20-1|TRBD1|TRBJ1-6
TGCAGTGCTAGGGGCACCGGGACAGGGGAAAATTCACCCCTCCACTTT
CSARGTGTGENSPLHF
>-|TRBV6-5|TRBD2|TRBJ2-1
TGTGCCAGCAGACAGCGGGGGGCCCAGTTCTTC
CASRQRGAQFF
>many|TRBV12-3/TRBV12-4|TRBD2|TRBJ2-1
TGTGCCAGCATTTCGCGGGCTAGCGGTATTGGGGAGCAGTTCTTC
CASISRASGIGEQFF
>many|TRBV6-5|TRBD2|TRBJ2-3
TGTGCCAGCAGATGGGACTATACCACAGATACGCAGTATTTT
CASRWDYTTDTQYF
>-|TRBV30|-|TRBJ1-2
TGTGCCTGGAGTGCCGCGGGCAACTATGGCTACACCTTC
CAWSAAGNYGYTF
>-|TRBV5-1|-|TRBJ1-6
TGCGCCACGACGATGGGGGAGAATTCACCCCTCCACTTT
CATTMGENSPLHF
>few|TRBV7-9|-|TRBJ1-4
TGTGCCAGCAGCTTAGTTGTCAATGCAGGGGATGAAAAACTGTTTTTT
CASSLVVNAGDEKLFF
>-|TRBV5-5|TRBD1|TRBJ1-1
TGTGCCAGCAACCGACAGGGTGGCACTGAAGCTTTCTTT
CASNRQGGTEAFF
>few|TRBV27|TRBD1|TRBJ1-1
TGTGCCAGCAGTTTATTTGGGCAGGGGGTATCTGGGACTGAAGCTTTCTTT
CASSLFGQGVSGTEAFF
>-|TRBV2|-|TRBJ2-1
TGTGCCAGCCCATCCTGGGTACCCAATGAGCAGTTCTTC
CASPSWVPNEQFF
>many|TRBV7-8|-|TRBJ2-5
TGTGCCAGCAGCTCACGACAGATTAGAGAGACCCAGTACTTC
CASSSRQIRETQYF
>-|TRBV18|-|TRBJ1-5
TGTGCCAGCTCACAGGGGCTGAATCAGCCCCAGCATTTT
CASSQGLNQPQHF
>-|TRBV18|-|TRBJ1-2
TGTGCCAGCTCACCACCCGGCAGAGATATAGCTAACTATGGCTACACCTTC
CASSPPGRDIANYGYTF
>few|TRBV13|TRBD1|TRBJ2-1
TGTGCCAGCAGCTCGGACAGGGGAGATTACAATGAGCAGTTCTTC
CASSSDRGDYNEQFF
>many|TRBV7-2|-|TRBJ2-5
TGTGCCAGCAGCTCTTTGGCCGGGTCTCCCTTCGGCGGGACCCAGTACTTC
CASSSLAGSPFGGTQYF
>few|TRBV7-9|-|TRBJ2-3
TGTGCCAGCAGCTTAGCGGCCCCAACAGATACGCAGTATTTT
CASSLAAPTDTQYF
>-|TRBV27|TRBD2|TRBJ2-1
TGTGCCAGCAGGGGACTAGCGGGGTCCAATGAGCAGTTCTTC
CASRGLAGSNEQFF
>many|TRBV12-3/TRBV12-4|-|TRBJ2-5
TGTGCCAGCAGTTTCCAGAGGGAGACCCAGTACTTC
CASSFQRETQYF
>-|TRBV6-1|-|TRBJ1-5
TGTGCCAGCAGTGAGAATGGCTTCGGGAGCAATCAGCCCCAGCATTTT
CASSENGFGSNQPQHF
>few|TRBV7-2|TRBD2|TRBJ2-7
TGTGCCAGCAGCGGTAGCGGGAGGGCGTGGGAGCAGTACTTC
CASSGSGRAWEQYF
>-|TRBV5-6|-|TRBJ1-1
TGTGCCAGCAGCTGGACCCCGGGGAACACTGAAGCTTTCTTT
CASSWTPGNTEAFF
>-|TRBV20-1|-|TRBJ2-3
TGCAGTGCTAGGACTTCACCATCAGATACGCAGTATTTT
CSARTSPSDTQYF
>few|TRBV6-2/TRBV6-3|-|TRBJ2-7
TGTGCCAGCAGTTACAGGGGGTACGAGCAGTACTTC
CASSYRGYEQYF
>many|TRBV28|-|TRBJ2-6
TGTGCCAGCAGTCCGGGACGGATCTCTGGGGCCAACGTCCTGACTTTC
CASSPGRISGANVLTF
>few|TRBV5-1|-|TRBJ1-1
TGCGCCAGCAGCAAGGGAGACGTAAACACTGAAGCTTTCTTT
CASSKGDVNTEAFF
>few|TRBV7-3|-|TRBJ1-1
TGTGCCAGCAGCTTAACCCCCCCAGTCTCTATGAACACTGAAGCTTTCTTT
CASSLTPPVSMNTEAFF